This T cell receptor (beta chain) was sequenced during a study of shared clonotypes between healthy human individuals. Over several immunoSEQ plates, each subset's genomic DNA was distributed in even portions. Authors' analysis steps: Junction-only immunoSEQ data arrived without quality scores, meaning filtering differed. Clones were sequenced by immunoSEQ multiplex PCR, and TCRdb holds only the in-frame ones, with some missing. V and J calls plus clone size are reproduced from that table; the DNA served to infer D and trimming. The sample lists 2 million to 3 million clones, 80% to 95% seen once, with 0.35% to 0.45% in the top ten. CDR3 length: 13 amino acids. Per germline, CDR1 SGHTA and CDR2 FQGNSA. Trimming stripped 5 bases from V and 5 bases from J, with 12 bases between. To note about this clone: Its target is unknown.

Notes on the study in general: Compared with clonotypes that all four donors shared, non-shared clonotypes had lower generation probabilities.

The chain is built from TRBV7-2 and TRBJ2-5; TRBD1 might be the D (5 bases). The sequencing sample was made of naive CD4+ T cells from PBMCs. Subset denoted: CD45RA+ positively selected. The TCR sequence derives from a man aged 18 to 30 in good health. Some clones in this sample may be carry-over from other donors' samples. CDR3 region: CASSPRGPETQYF. The CDR3 coding sequence is TGTGCCAGCAGCCCTAGGGGTCCGGAGACCCAGTACTTC.